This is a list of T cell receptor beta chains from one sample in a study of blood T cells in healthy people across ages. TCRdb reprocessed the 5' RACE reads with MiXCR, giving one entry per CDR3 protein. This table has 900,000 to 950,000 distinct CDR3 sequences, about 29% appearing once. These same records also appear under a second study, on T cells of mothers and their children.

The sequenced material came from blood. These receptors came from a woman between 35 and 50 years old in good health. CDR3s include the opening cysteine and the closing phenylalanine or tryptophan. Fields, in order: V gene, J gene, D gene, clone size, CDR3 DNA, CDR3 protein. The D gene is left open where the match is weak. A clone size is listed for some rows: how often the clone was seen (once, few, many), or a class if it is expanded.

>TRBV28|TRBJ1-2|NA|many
TGTGCCAGCACCCAGGGAGGATATGGCTACACCTTC
CASTQGGYGYTF
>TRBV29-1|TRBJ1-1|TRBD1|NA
TGCAGCGTTGAAGGAGAAAGGGGGCTATATACTGAAGCTTTCTTT
CSVEGERGLYTEAFF
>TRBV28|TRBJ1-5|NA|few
TGTGCCAGCAGTTTGCGGACATATAGCAATCAGCCCCAGCATTTT
CASSLRTYSNQPQHF
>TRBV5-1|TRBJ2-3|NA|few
TGCGCCAGCAGCATAGACAGAGCCCGTGTAGATACGCAGTATTTT
CASSIDRARVDTQYF
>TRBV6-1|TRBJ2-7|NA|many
TGTGCCAGCAGACTTGTGGCTTCCGACGAGCAGTACTTC
CASRLVASDEQYF
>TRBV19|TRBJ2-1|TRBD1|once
TGTGCCAGTAGTATCCAGGGGGCCGATGAGCAGTTCTTC
CASSIQGADEQFF
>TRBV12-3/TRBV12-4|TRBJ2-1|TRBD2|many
TGTGCCAGTAGCTTTGCTAGCGGGGGGGCTGGGCAGTTCTTC
CASSFASGGAGQFF
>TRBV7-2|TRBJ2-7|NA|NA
TGTGCCAGCAGCTCCGGGTCAGACAATGAGCAGTACTTC
CASSSGSDNEQYF
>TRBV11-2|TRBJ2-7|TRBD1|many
TGTGCCAGCAGCTTAGGACCGGGGCGGACAGGGGCCTACGAGCAGTACTTC
CASSLGPGRTGAYEQYF
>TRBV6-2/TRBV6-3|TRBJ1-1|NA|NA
TGTGCCAGCAGTTACTCGGGCAGTCTCCCTGAAGCTTTCTTT
CASSYSGSLPEAFF
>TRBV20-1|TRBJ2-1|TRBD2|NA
TGCAGTGCACTAGCGGGGCTGATGAACAATGAGCAGTTCTTC
CSALAGLMNNEQFF
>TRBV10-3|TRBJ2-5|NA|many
TGTGCCATCAGTGAGTCTACAGGGACTGACCAAGAGACCCAGTACTTC
CAISESTGTDQETQYF
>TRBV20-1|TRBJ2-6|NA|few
TGCAGTGCTAGAGGACAGGTCAGCTCTGGGGCCAACGTCCTGACTTTC
CSARGQVSSGANVLTF
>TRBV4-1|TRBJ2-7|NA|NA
TGCGCCAGCAGCCAACCTGACAGGAACGAGCAGTACTTC
CASSQPDRNEQYF
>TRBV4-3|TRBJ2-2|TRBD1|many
TGCGCCAGCAGCCACCAATCGACAGGGGGGGACGGGGAGCTGTTTTTT
CASSHQSTGGDGELFF
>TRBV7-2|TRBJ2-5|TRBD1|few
TGTGCCAGCAGCTACGGTACAGGGGGAGCAGGGACCCAGTACTTC
CASSYGTGGAGTQYF
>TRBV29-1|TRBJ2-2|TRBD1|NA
TGCAGCGCTGACAGGGGGAACACCGGGGAGCTGTTTTTT
CSADRGNTGELFF
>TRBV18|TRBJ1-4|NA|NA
TGTGCCAGCTCCCCGGCGTTTGGCGAAAAACTGTTTTTT
CASSPAFGEKLFF
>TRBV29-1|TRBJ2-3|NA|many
TGCAGCGTTGACCCAGTTAGGAGCACGCAGTATTTT
CSVDPVRSTQYF
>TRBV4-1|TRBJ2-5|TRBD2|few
TGCGCCGGCAGCCAAGATCTAGCGGGGGGTAGAAAGACCCAGTACTTC
CAGSQDLAGGRKTQYF
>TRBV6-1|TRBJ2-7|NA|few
TGTGCCAGCAGTGGTGGGTCTTACCACGAGCAGTACTTC
CASSGGSYHEQYF
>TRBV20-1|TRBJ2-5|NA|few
TGCAGTGCTAGGGAGAATTTAGGGGTATCAGAGACCCAGTACTTC
CSARENLGVSETQYF
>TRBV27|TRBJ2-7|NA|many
TGTGCCAGCAGTTTTCAGGGCCCATTCTACGAGCAGTACTTC
CASSFQGPFYEQYF
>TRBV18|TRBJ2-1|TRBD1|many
TGTGCCAGCTCAGCGACAGGGGGACCCGAGCAGTTCTTC
CASSATGGPEQFF
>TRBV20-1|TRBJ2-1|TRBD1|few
TGCAGTGCTAGGACAGGGTTCGATGAGCAGTTCTTC
CSARTGFDEQFF
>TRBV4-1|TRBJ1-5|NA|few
TGCGCCAGCAGCCAGGGAGGGGACGTTAGCAATCAGCCCCAGCATTTT
CASSQGGDVSNQPQHF
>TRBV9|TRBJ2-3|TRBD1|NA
TGTGCCAGCAGCGCCGATGGGACAGCGGGCACAGATACGCAGTATTTT
CASSADGTAGTDTQYF
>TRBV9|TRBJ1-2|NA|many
TGTGCCAGCAGCGTAGCCCACGGACAGCAGAACTATGGCTACACCTTC
CASSVAHGQQNYGYTF
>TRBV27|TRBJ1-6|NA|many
TGTGCCAGCAGGCCGTCCTTAAATTCACCCCTCCACTTT
CASRPSLNSPLHF
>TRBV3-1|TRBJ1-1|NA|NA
TGTGCCGGCAGCCACTCGGACAGGAACACTGAAGCTTTCTTT
CAGSHSDRNTEAFF
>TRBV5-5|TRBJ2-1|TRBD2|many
TGTGCCAGCAGCTTGGAGTGGACTAGCGGTTACAATGAGCAGTTCTTC
CASSLEWTSGYNEQFF
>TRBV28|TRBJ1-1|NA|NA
TGTGCCAGCAGTTTAAATCAGGTATCAGGAGCTTTCTTT
CASSLNQVSGAFF
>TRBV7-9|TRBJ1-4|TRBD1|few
TGTGCCAGCAGCCCGCTGGACAGGGCCAATAATGAAAAACTGTTTTTT
CASSPLDRANNEKLFF
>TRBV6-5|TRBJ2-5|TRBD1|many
TGTGCCAGTTTCCAGACAGGGGGAGAGACCCAGTACTTC
CASFQTGGETQYF